What follows are 24 T cell receptor beta chains derived from one specimen sequenced in a study of spatial heterogeneity in lung cancer. TCRdb ran MiXCR on the 5' RACE reads and lists one entry per CDR3 protein. The sample consists of about 10,000 distinct CDR3 sequences, approximately 3.5% of them appearing once. Time point defined: blood taken at disease recurrence. No cell sorting; template was whole RNA from tumor, lung tissue or PBMC. This specimen consisted of PBMCs, obtained at recurrence. The receptors stem from a female donor with early-stage non-small cell lung cancer.

This clonotype appeared a few times. This beta chain slipped into a library made for alpha chains as a stray read, so its size is not meaningful. J is TRBJ2-3 and V is TRBV6-2 or TRBV6-3; 10 bases fit TRBD2. Germline-derived CDR1 and CDR2 are MNHEY and SVGEGT. V gave up 0 bases and J gave up 1 base; unmatched junction bases: 7. The CDR3 sequence is 18 residues long. The CDR3 sequence: CASSYSTILAGGTDTQYF. CDR3 DNA sequence: TGTGCCAGCAGTTACTCCACTATCCTAGCGGGGGGCACAGATACGCAGTATTTT.

This clonotype was counted many times. Found in a library prepared for alpha chains, this beta chain is an off-target read, and its abundance has little meaning. The gene calls are TRBV10-3 and TRBJ1-2; 12 positions match TRBD1. Unmatched junction bases numbered 6, after V lost 2 bases and J lost 8 bases. Per germline, CDR1 ENHRY and CDR2 SYGVKD. The CDR3 spans 15 residues. CDR3 amino acids: CAISEGGTGGFGYTF. CDR3 DNA: TGTGCCATCAGTGAGGGAGGGACAGGGGGCTTCGGCTACACCTTC.

This clonotype has only a few counts. Because the library targeted alpha chains, this beta chain is an off-target read whose size means little. Here the CDR3 reads CASSLEASNSGNTIYF. The DNA for the CDR3 is TGCGCCAGCAGCTTGGAAGCGTCGAACTCTGGAAACACCATATATTTT. The chain carries TRBV5-1 and TRBJ1-3; no definite D call. This CDR3 comprises 16 residues. The V gene lost 0 bases and the J gene lost 0 bases, with 10 bases spanning the gap. CDR1 and CDR2 (germline): SGHRS, YFSETQ. Based on the CDR3 plus reference TRBV5-1 and TRBJ1-3, the full variable domain is KAGVTQTPRYLIKTRGQQVTLSCSPISGHRSVSWYQQTPGQGLQFLFEYFSETQRNKGNFPGRFSGRQFSNSRSEMNVSTLELGDSALYLCASSLEASNSGNTIYFGEGSWLTVV.

This clonotype was observed many times. This beta chain appears as a stray read in a library generated for alpha chains; its size is not informative. The chain joins TRBV20-1 to TRBJ1-2; 12 nucleotides agree with TRBD1. J gave up 2 bases and V 6 bases, and 4 bases lay outside the gene matches. This CDR3 is built from 14 residues. In germline, CDR1 is DFQATT, CDR2 SNEGSKA (reference sequence). CDR3 in DNA: TGCAGTGCCGAGGGGACAGGGGGCAACTATGGCTACACCTTC. It specifies CSAEGTGGNYGYTF.

This clonotype was recorded at least ten times. This beta chain appears as a stray read in a library generated for alpha chains; its size is not informative. This sequence joins TRBV6-5 and TRBJ1-6, with unresolved D. The CDR3 contains 11 residues. Trimming took 4 bases from V and 8 from J, leaving 3 bases between them. Germline V gene sequence: CDR1 MNHEY, CDR2 SVGAGI. CDR3 in DNA: TGTGCCAGCAGTTCGGATTCACCCCTCCACTTT. This encodes CASSSDSPLHF.

In this sample, this clonotype is medium-sized. This beta chain was picked up by a library intended for alpha chains and is off target, so its count carries little meaning. For the CDR3, the DNA is TGTGCCAGCAGCTCCCGGGACAGCGGATCGGAGACCCAGTACTTC. Encoded protein: CASSSRDSGSETQYF. The V and J genes are TRBV9 and TRBJ2-5; 7 bases map to TRBD1. CDR3 size: 15 residues. Trimming removed 4 bases from V and 5 bases from J; junction bases left unmatched: 11. CDR1 is SGDLS and CDR2 is YYNGEE in the germline V gene.

By sample fraction, this clonotype is medium-sized. This beta chain appears as a stray read in a library generated for alpha chains; its size is not informative. CDR3 coding DNA: TGCAGCGTCCTGGGACAAAAGATAGCCACTGAAGCTTTCTTT. Its translation is CSVLGQKIATEAFF. V usage is TRBV29-1 and J usage is TRBJ1-1; tentative D call: TRBD1 (6 bases). This CDR3 comprises 14 residues. Between the trimmed V and J ends, which lost 6 bases and 4 bases, there was a span of 18 bases. Germline V gene lookup returns CDR1 SQVTM and CDR2 ANQGSEA.

This clonotype was recorded at least ten times. A library made for alpha chains picked up this beta chain off target, so its size means little. The chain combines TRBV12-3 or TRBV12-4 with TRBJ1-2; D unclear. This CDR3 spans 14 amino acids. The V and J ends lost 3 bases and 4 bases respectively, with 12 bases between them. In nucleotides, the CDR3 is TGTGCCAGCAGTTTGCGCCTCGAGGGCTATGGCTACACCTTC. Its translation is CASSLRLEGYGYTF.

This clonotype came up many times. Little can be read into the size of this beta chain, an off-target read in a library designed for alpha chains. This sequence joins TRBV4-3 and TRBJ2-7; D perhaps matches TRBD1 (5 bases). This CDR3 region has 15 residues. Germline CDR1 and CDR2: LGHNA and YSLEER. The V and J ends lost 0 bases and 6 bases respectively, with 15 bases between them. CDR3 residues: CASSQDGTGGTEQYF. CDR3 coding DNA: TGCGCCAGCAGCCAAGATGGAACAGGTGGAACCGAGCAGTACTTC.

Remarks on this clonotype: This beta chain was picked up by a library intended for alpha chains and is off target, so its count carries little meaning. The V call is TRBV11-3, the J call TRBJ2-1; D is ambiguous. Germline-derived CDR1 and CDR2 are SGHNT and YENEEA. The CDR3 has 12 amino acids. V was cut by 3 bases and J by 7 bases, with 7 bases left in between. CDR3: CASSFSRNEQFF. DNA of the CDR3: TGTGCCAGCAGCTTTTCTAGAAATGAGCAGTTCTTC.

Many counts were recorded for this clonotype. This beta chain is off target for a library built for alpha chains, so its abundance means little. The genes are TRBV28 and TRBJ1-6; TRBD1 aligns across 7 bases. From germline, CDR1 is MDHEN and CDR2 SYDVKM. The length of the CDR3 is 18 residues. The junction had 11 bases not matched to a gene; V was cut back by 6 bases and J by 0 bases. The CDR3 bases are TGTGCCAGCAGCTTCCCGGGACAGTGGAGCTCCTATAATTCACCCCTCCACTTT. The encoded protein is CASSFPGQWSSYNSPLHF.

This clonotype has at least ten counts. This beta chain is a stray sequence in a library constructed for alpha chains; its clone size is not meaningful. V usage is TRBV2 and J usage is TRBJ2-1, with 12 bases that match TRBD2. The CDR3 is 17 residues long. Germline CDR1 is SNHLY and CDR2 is FYNNEI. J gave up 8 bases and V 3 bases, and 11 bases lay outside the gene matches. CDR3 bases: TGTGCCAGCAGTGAGGCTACGCTAGCGGGGGGGTCAGATGAGCAGTTCTTC. It is translated as CASSEATLAGGSDEQFF.

This clonotype was detected ten times or more. Because the library targeted alpha chains, this beta chain is an off-target read whose size means little. This chain links TRBV12-3 or TRBV12-4 with TRBJ2-5; possible D gene TRBD2, 6 bases. The V and J ends lost 2 bases and 5 bases respectively, with 9 bases between them. The CDR3 length is 13 residues. This CDR3 is CASSLLRGETQYF. The CDR3 DNA reads as TGTGCCAGCAGTTTATTACGGGGGGAGACCCAGTACTTC.

This clonotype has at least ten counts. Since the library was made to target alpha chains, this beta chain is a stray read and its abundance is not meaningful. This chain links TRBV20-1 with TRBJ2-1; 9 bases fit TRBD1. CDR1 DFQATT and CDR2 SNEGSKA come from the germline V gene (reference sequence). Unmatched junction bases numbered 11, after V lost 3 bases and J lost 5 bases. This CDR3 comprises 16 residues. Here the CDR3 reads CSASDLRDRANNEQFF. DNA for the CDR3: TGCAGTGCTAGCGACCTCCGGGACAGGGCCAACAATGAGCAGTTCTTC.

This clonotype was detected many times. This beta chain is off target for a library built for alpha chains, so its abundance means little. This chain connects TRBV28 to TRBJ2-1; 10 bases map to TRBD1. The ends lost 4 bases at V and 4 bases at J; junction bases unmatched: 7. CDR1 MDHEN and CDR2 SYDVKM come from the germline V gene. This CDR3 has 16 residues. The CDR3 reads CASSSSGTGVYNEQFF. The DNA for the CDR3 is TGTGCCAGCAGTTCATCCGGGACAGGGGTTTACAATGAGCAGTTCTTC.

This clonotype is deemed medium-sized. This beta chain came through as a stray read in a library set up for alpha chains, and its size says little. This chain joins TRBV29-1 and TRBJ1-1; D unclear. The V gene lost 7 bases and the J gene lost 1 base, with 10 bases spanning the gap. This CDR3 contains 12 residues. Germline V gives CDR1 SQVTM, CDR2 ANQGSEA. The CDR3 spells CSAEQQNTEAFF. The CDR3 nucleotides are TGCAGCGCAGAACAGCAGAACACTGAAGCTTTCTTT.

At least ten counts were recorded for this clonotype. A library prepared for alpha chains yielded this beta chain as an off-target read; its size is of little meaning. The chain has TRBV30 and TRBJ2-6, with a weak D call TRBD2 (5 bases). CDR1 and CDR2 from the germline V gene are GTSNPN and SVGIG (reference sequence). V shed 2 bases and J shed 0 bases, with 23 bases lying between them. The CDR3 is 20 residues long. The CDR3 loop is CAWSRGSIGDGSSGANVLTF. CDR3 in DNA: TGTGCCTGGAGTCGGGGAAGTATCGGGGATGGCAGCTCTGGGGCCAACGTCCTGACTTTC.

A few counts support this clonotype. For a library built for alpha chains, this beta chain is a stray read; little rests on its size. The chain has TRBV5-1 and TRBJ2-6, with D unclear. Germline-derived CDR1 and CDR2 are SGHRS and YFSETQ. The CDR3 loop spans 18 amino acids. Trimming removed 0 bases at V and 0 bases at J, with 13 bases between. CDR3 in DNA: TGCGCCAGCAGCTTGGTCCTCGGTCCCAGCTCTGGGGCCAACGTCCTGACTTTC. This translates into CASSLVLGPSSGANVLTF.

This clonotype was counted ten times or more. Being off target in a library aimed at alpha chains, this beta chain has a size of little meaning. V and J are TRBV7-2 and TRBJ1-4; TRBD1 matches 9 bases. The ends lost 3 bases at V and 8 bases at J; junction bases unmatched: 4. The CDR3 is made up of 14 amino acids. Germline lookup yields CDR1 SGHTA and CDR2 FQGNSA. Here the CDR3 DNA reads TGTGCCAGCAGCTTGGGACAGGGTGTAGAAAAACTGTTTTTT. This sequence encodes CASSLGQGVEKLFF.

This clonotype rates as medium-sized. This beta chain represents an off-target read in a library built for alpha chains; its size is of limited meaning. The CDR3 spells CSAGAGVDYNEQFF. CDR3 in DNA: TGCAGCGCTGGAGCGGGGGTGGACTACAATGAGCAGTTCTTC. The chain links TRBV29-1 to TRBJ2-1; TRBD2 agrees at 8 bases. J was trimmed by 3 bases and V by 7 bases; bases with no gene match: 8. The CDR3 contains 14 residues. Germline V gene sequence: CDR1 SQVTM, CDR2 ANQGSEA.

In its sample, this clonotype was seen many times. This beta chain is an unintended read in a library built for alpha chains; its size means little. The chain carries TRBV12-3 or TRBV12-4 and TRBJ2-3, with 11 bases lining up with TRBD2. The CDR3 has 14 residues. V shed 6 bases and J 2 bases; nucleotides not matched to a gene: 1. The CDR3 here is CASRTSGNTDTQYF. CDR3 bases: TGTGCCAGCAGGACTAGCGGGAACACAGATACGCAGTATTTT.

The table lists this clonotype with many counts. This beta chain appears as a stray read in a library generated for alpha chains; its size is not informative. This sequence joins TRBV19 and TRBJ1-5; possibly TRBD1 for D (6 bases). The V gene's germline CDR1 is LNHDA and CDR2 SQIVND (reference sequence). CDR3 length: 14 amino acids. V was trimmed by 2 bases and J by 7 bases, leaving 12 bases between them. Here the CDR3 DNA reads TGTGCCAGTAGTATACGGGACACTGGGCAGCCCCAGCATTTT. This codes for CASSIRDTGQPQHF.

With regard to this clonotype: Being off target in a library aimed at alpha chains, this beta chain has a size of little meaning. The chain carries TRBV20-1 and TRBJ2-3; TRBD2 is a possible D gene (6 bases). In germline, CDR1 is DFQATT, CDR2 SNEGSKA (reference sequence). V was trimmed by 5 bases and J by 2 bases, leaving 14 bases between them. This CDR3 is 14 amino acids long. CDR3 sequence reads: CSALPGLSTDTQYF. CDR3 coding DNA: TGCAGTGCTTTACCGGGACTCTCCACAGATACGCAGTATTTT.

This clonotype was seen at least ten times. A single base separates this from a much larger clone, so it may be a read error. The library was built for alpha chains, so this beta chain is an off-target read and its size means little. The rearrangement links TRBV29-1 to TRBJ1-1, with TRBD1 matching over 10 bases. The trim removed 6 bases at V and 6 bases at J, leaving 4 bases unmatched. From germline, CDR1 is SQVTM and CDR2 ANQGSEA. CDR3 length: 12 residues. The CDR3 reads CSVEDRGAEAFF. DNA for the CDR3: TGCAGCGTGGAGGACAGGGGGGCTGAAGCTTTCTTT.